These 24 T cell receptor beta chains were sequenced from one sample in a study of tumour-infiltrating T cells in Burkitt lymphoma. Profiling relied on immunoSEQ multiplex PCR, and the TCRdb table lists in-frame clones only, not all of them. This sample has some 2,500 clones, with approximately 85% found just once. The sequenced sample was tumor tissue. These receptors were collected from a human donor with diffuse large B-cell lymphoma.

The chain has TRBV7-2 and TRBJ1-5; 7 nucleotides align to TRBD1. V gave up 2 bases and J gave up 2 bases; unmatched junction bases: 3. The CDR3 extends over 15 amino acids. Germline lookup yields CDR1 SGHTA and CDR2 FQGNSA. CDR3 protein: CASSLKGQGNQPQHF. The CDR3 nucleotides are TGTGCCAGCAGCTTAAAAGGACAGGGCAATCAGCCCCAGCATTTT.

The chain combines TRBV10-1 with TRBJ1-5, with D maybe TRBD1 (5 bases). CDR3 size: 16 residues. The V end lost 8 bases, the J end lost 0 bases, and 17 bases lay between the germline ends. Germline loops: CDR1 WNHNN, CDR2 SYGVQD (reference sequence). CDR3: CASRAEPGYSNQPQHF. For the CDR3, the DNA is TGCGCCAGCCGGGCCGAGCCAGGGTATAGCAATCAGCCCCAGCATTTT.

This sequence joins TRBV5-1 and TRBJ2-7; no firm D call. From germline, CDR1 is SGHRS and CDR2 YFSETQ. V shed 3 bases and J shed 2 bases, with 9 bases lying between them. The CDR3 sequence is 13 residues long. DNA for the CDR3: TGCGCCAGCAGCTCTTCCTTGACCTACGAGCAGTACTTC. Translated, it gives CASSSSLTYEQYF. Full variable domain (outside the CDR3, taken from reference TRBV5-1 and TRBJ2-7): KAGVTQTPRYLIKTRGQQVTLSCSPISGHRSVSWYQQTPGQGLQFLFEYFSETQRNKGNFPGRFSGRQFSNSRSEMNVSTLELGDSALYLCASSSSLTYEQYFGPGTRLTVT.

The chain couples TRBV5-1 to TRBJ1-6; D is undetermined. The V gene's germline CDR1 is SGHRS and CDR2 YFSETQ. V shed 2 bases and J shed 8 bases, with 8 bases lying between them. CDR3 length: 13 residues. For the CDR3, the DNA is TGCGCCAGCAGCTTCGCCCGGGATTCACCCCTCCACTTT. Its protein is CASSFARDSPLHF.

The V call is TRBV4-3, the J call TRBJ1-5; D is uncertain. V was cut by 0 bases and J by 7 bases, with 7 bases left in between. The CDR3 has 13 amino acids. Germline CDR1 reads LGHNA; CDR2 reads YSLEER. CDR3 DNA: TGCGCCAGCAGCCAAGAAGCTGACCAGCCCCAGCATTTT. Protein: CASSQEADQPQHF.

This chain links TRBV7-2 with TRBJ1-3, with D unclear. The germline V gene has CDR1 SGHTA and CDR2 FQGNSA. This CDR3 comprises 14 residues. Trimming removed 2 bases at V and 0 bases at J, with 5 bases between. CDR3: CASSLNPSGNTIYF. DNA for the CDR3: TGTGCCAGCAGCTTAAACCCCTCTGGAAACACCATATATTTT.

This clone was detected only once. The chain recombines TRBV7-9 with TRBJ2-2; D ambiguous. The ends were cut back, 1 base at V and 7 bases at J, with 16 bases in the middle. This CDR3 comprises 16 residues. Germline V gives CDR1 SEHNR, CDR2 FQNEAQ (reference sequence). The CDR3 sequence is CASSLVAAIGIGELFF. The DNA of the CDR3 is TGTGCCAGCAGCTTAGTCGCCGCCATAGGTATCGGGGAGCTGTTTTTT.

This clone has just a few counts. V is TRBV6-5 and J is TRBJ1-1, with D possibly being TRBD1 (5 bases). Germline V gene lookup returns CDR1 MNHEY and CDR2 SVGAGI. CDR3 length: 16 residues. V shed 0 bases and J shed 5 bases, with 16 bases lying between them. CDR3 DNA sequence: TGTGCCAGCAGTTACTCGAGGGACGGAGGGTCAACTGAAGCTTTCTTT. Its translation: CASSYSRDGGSTEAFF.

The V and J genes are TRBV10-1 and TRBJ2-1; D is perhaps TRBD1 or TRBD2 (5 bases each). Between the trimmed V and J ends, which lost 6 bases and 8 bases, there was a span of 8 bases. The CDR3 spans 11 residues. Germline V gene sequence: CDR1 WNHNN, CDR2 SYGVQD (reference sequence). Written as DNA, the CDR3 is TGCGCCAGCAGGAGAGGGGATGAGCAGTTCTTC. Translated: CASRRGDEQFF.

This clone was seen only a few times. The J gene is TRBJ1-1, the V gene TRBV18, with 7 bases aligning to TRBD1. CDR1 is KGHSH and CDR2 is LQKENI in the germline V gene. The V segment lost 2 bases and the J segment 4 bases; nucleotides outside the gene matches: 7. The CDR3 runs to 15 residues. The CDR3 sequence: CASSPRAGGFTEAFF. For the CDR3, the DNA is TGTGCCAGCTCACCAAGGGCAGGGGGATTCACTGAAGCTTTCTTT. Full variable domain (remainder filled in from reference TRBV18 and TRBJ1-1): NAGVMQNPRHLVRRRGQEARLRCSPMKGHSHVYWYRQLPEEGLKFMVYLQKENIIDESGMPKERFSAEFPKEGPSILRIQQVVRGDSAAYFCASSPRAGGFTEAFFGQGTRLTVV.

The chain has TRBV11-2 and TRBJ2-7, with 10 bases aligning to TRBD2. Germline V lookup: CDR1 SGHAT, CDR2 FQNNGV. J lost 2 bases, V lost 3 bases, and 10 bases had no gene match. The CDR3 has 17 residues. The DNA for the CDR3 is TGTGCCAGCAGCTTCGAAACTAGCGGGATCGCCGCCTACGAGCAGTACTTC. Protein product: CASSFETSGIAAYEQYF.

This chain links TRBV5-8 with TRBJ1-6, with D uncertain. The CDR3 totals 15 residues. Trimming took off 4 bases at V and 5 bases at J, with 13 bases between the two ends. Germline CDR1 SGHTS, CDR2 YDEGEE. This CDR3 reads CASSPGIPHNSPLHF. The CDR3 bases are TGTGCCAGCAGCCCAGGAATTCCACATAATTCACCCCTCCACTTT.

The CDR3: CASSIGGLAGLTYNEQFF. In DNA form, the CDR3 reads TGTGCCAGTAGTATTGGCGGACTAGCGGGACTAACCTACAATGAGCAGTTCTTC. The chain is built from TRBV19 and TRBJ2-1, with 12 bases aligning to TRBD2. The CDR3 consists of 18 residues. With 3 bases clipped from V and 2 bases from J, the junction kept 8 bases outside the gene matches. Germline V lookup: CDR1 LNHDA, CDR2 SQIVND (reference sequence).

This rearrangement joins TRBV9 to TRBJ2-3; 10 nucleotides line up with TRBD1. CDR1 and CDR2 (germline): SGDLS, YYNGEE. J lost 4 bases, V lost 3 bases, and 2 bases had no gene match. The CDR3 has 14 residues. The CDR3 spells CASSAGTGADTQYF. The CDR3 region has the DNA TGTGCCAGCAGCGCCGGGACAGGGGCAGATACGCAGTATTTT.

The V gene is TRBV6-6, the J gene TRBJ2-1; 9 bases match TRBD1. This CDR3 is built from 14 residues. V shed 6 bases and J 9 bases; nucleotides not matched to a gene: 9. The germline V gene encodes CDR1 MNHNY and CDR2 SVGAGI (reference sequence). CDR3 region: CASSLTTGGGEQFF. The CDR3 region has the DNA TGTGCCAGCAGCCTTACTACAGGGGGCGGTGAGCAGTTCTTC.

J is TRBJ2-2 and V is TRBV5-6; 7 bases agree with TRBD1. The germline CDR1 and CDR2 sequences are SGHDT and YYEEEE. V lost 0 bases, J lost 7 bases, and 3 bases stayed unmatched. The CDR3 contains 14 residues. The CDR3 is CASSLGQGGGELFF. The CDR3, as DNA: TGTGCCAGCAGCTTGGGACAGGGTGGCGGGGAGCTGTTTTTT.

This clone was detected only once. The chain couples TRBV10-1 to TRBJ2-5, with D perhaps TRBD2 (5 bases). Matching the DNA end better, TRBJ2-7 makes the J call doubtful. The V gene's germline CDR1 is WNHNN and CDR2 SYGVQD (reference sequence). This CDR3 comprises 14 residues. CDR3 DNA: TGCGCCAGCAGTGATACGGGAAAAGGCTACGAGCAGTACTTC. It specifies CASSDTGKGYEQYF.

The genes are TRBV9 and TRBJ2-3, with TRBD2 matching 8 bases. Looked up from germline, CDR1 is SGDLS and CDR2 is YYNGEE. The CDR3 is 16 residues long. The V segment lost 3 bases and the J segment 4 bases; nucleotides outside the gene matches: 10. The CDR3 loop is CASSALAGGGADTQYF. The CDR3, as DNA: TGTGCCAGCAGCGCCCTGGCGGGAGGCGGTGCAGATACGCAGTATTTT.

The CDR3 DNA is TGTGCCAGCAGGGGATATGGCTACACCTTC. It translates to CASRGYGYTF. The chain couples TRBV28 to TRBJ1-2; no clear D. Germline CDR1 MDHEN, CDR2 SYDVKM. The CDR3 has 10 residues. V shed 6 bases and J shed 5 bases, with 4 bases lying between them.

The chain has TRBV2 and TRBJ2-1; 7 bases fit TRBD2. The CDR3 consists of 13 residues. With V trimmed by 7 bases and J by 7 bases, 7 bases remained unmatched. Germline CDR1 SNHLY, CDR2 FYNNEI. The CDR3 nucleotides read TGTGCCAGCACTACTAGCGTGTCGAATGAGCAGTTCTTC. It yields the protein CASTTSVSNEQFF. Full variable domain (rest looked up from reference TRBV2 and TRBJ2-1): EPEVTQTPSHQVTQMGQEVILRCVPISNHLYFYWYRQILGQKVEFLVSFYNNEISEKSEIFDDQFSVERPDGSNFTLKIRSTKLEDSAMYFCASTTSVSNEQFFGPGTRLTVL.

The J gene is TRBJ2-5, the V gene TRBV5-1; D uncertain. Per germline, CDR1 SGHRS and CDR2 YFSETQ. The V end lost 5 bases, the J end lost 2 bases, and 10 bases lay between the germline ends. The CDR3 is made up of 13 amino acids. The CDR3 DNA sequence: TGCGCCAGCAGTGAGTTGGGACAAGAGACCCAGTACTTC. Its translation: CASSELGQETQYF.

There are a few counts of this clone. The chain employs TRBV28 and TRBJ2-7; D is uncertain. V was cut by 8 bases and J by 2 bases, with 4 bases left in between. Looked up from germline, CDR1 is MDHEN and CDR2 is SYDVKM. The CDR3 has 10 residues. The CDR3: CASGAYEQYF. Written as DNA, the CDR3 is TGTGCCAGCGGCGCCTACGAGCAGTACTTC.

The chain joins TRBV18 to TRBJ1-3, with 7 bases lining up with TRBD1. Germline values: CDR1 KGHSH, CDR2 LQKENI. The V gene end was trimmed by 0 bases and the J gene end by 3 bases; junction bases not matched to a gene: 2. The CDR3 runs to 15 residues. As DNA, the CDR3 is TGTGCCAGCTCACCACCGACAGGGTTTGGAAACACCATATATTTT. Amino acids: CASSPPTGFGNTIYF.

V usage is TRBV19 and J usage is TRBJ2-3; 12 bases agree with TRBD2. V was pared by 3 bases and J by 4 bases, with 11 bases of the junction left unmatched. Germline CDR1 and CDR2: LNHDA and SQIVND (reference sequence). CDR3 size: 18 residues. Written as DNA, the CDR3 is TGTGCCAGTAGTATGGCCAGAAAGGCTAGCGGGAGGGCAGATACGCAGTATTTT. It translates to CASSMARKASGRADTQYF.